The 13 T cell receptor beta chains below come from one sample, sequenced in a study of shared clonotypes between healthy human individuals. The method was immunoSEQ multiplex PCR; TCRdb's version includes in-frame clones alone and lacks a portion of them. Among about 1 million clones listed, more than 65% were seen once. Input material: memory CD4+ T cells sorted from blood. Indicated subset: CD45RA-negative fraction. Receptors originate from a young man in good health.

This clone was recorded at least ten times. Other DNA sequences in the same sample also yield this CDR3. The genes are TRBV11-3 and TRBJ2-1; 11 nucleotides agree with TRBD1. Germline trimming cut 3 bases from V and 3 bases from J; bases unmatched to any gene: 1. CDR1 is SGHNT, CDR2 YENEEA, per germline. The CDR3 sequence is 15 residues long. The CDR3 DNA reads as TGTGCCAGCAGCTTGGGACAGGGGGTCTACAATGAGCAGTTCTTC. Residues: CASSLGQGVYNEQFF.

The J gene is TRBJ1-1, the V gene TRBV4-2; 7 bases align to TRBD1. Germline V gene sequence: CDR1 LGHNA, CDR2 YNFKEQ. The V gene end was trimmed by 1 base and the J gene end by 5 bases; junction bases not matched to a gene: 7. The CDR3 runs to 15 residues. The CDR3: CASSQGDRTGTEAFF. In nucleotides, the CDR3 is TGTGCCAGCAGCCAAGGGGACAGAACGGGAACTGAAGCTTTCTTT.

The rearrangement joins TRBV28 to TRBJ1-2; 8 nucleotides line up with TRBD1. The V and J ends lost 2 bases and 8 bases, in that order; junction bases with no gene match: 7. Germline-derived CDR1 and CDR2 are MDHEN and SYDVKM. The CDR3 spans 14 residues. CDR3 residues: CASSLGDRKKGYTF. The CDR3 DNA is TGTGCCAGCAGTTTAGGGGACAGGAAAAAGGGCTACACCTTC.

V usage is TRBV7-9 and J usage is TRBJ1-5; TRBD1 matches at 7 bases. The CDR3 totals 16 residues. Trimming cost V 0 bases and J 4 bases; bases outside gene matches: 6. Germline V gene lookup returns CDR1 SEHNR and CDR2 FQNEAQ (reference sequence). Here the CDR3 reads CASSLAGGQDNQPQHF. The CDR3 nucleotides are TGTGCCAGCAGCTTAGCTGGAGGACAGGATAATCAGCCCCAGCATTTT.

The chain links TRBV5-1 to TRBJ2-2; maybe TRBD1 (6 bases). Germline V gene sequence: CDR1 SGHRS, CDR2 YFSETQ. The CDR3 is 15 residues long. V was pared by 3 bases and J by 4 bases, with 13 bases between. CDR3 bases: TGCGCCAGCAGCTACAGACAGGATGGCACCGGGGAGCTGTTTTTT. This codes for CASSYRQDGTGELFF.

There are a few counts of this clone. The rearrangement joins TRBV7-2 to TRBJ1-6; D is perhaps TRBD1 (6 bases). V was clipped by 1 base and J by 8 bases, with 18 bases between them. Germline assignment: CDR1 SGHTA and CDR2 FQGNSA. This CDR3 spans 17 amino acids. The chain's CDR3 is CASSLGRGRGADSPLHF. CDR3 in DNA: TGTGCCAGCAGCTTAGGTCGGGGCAGGGGTGCGGATTCACCCCTCCACTTT.

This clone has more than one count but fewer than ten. In DNA, the CDR3 is TGCGCCAGCAGTGATCCGTATAGCAATCAGCCCCAGCATTTT. Its translation is CASSDPYSNQPQHF. The chain recombines TRBV10-2 with TRBJ1-5, with D uncertain. V lost 3 bases and J lost 0, with 6 bases in between. Germline V gene data show CDR1 as WSHSY and CDR2 as SAAADI. This CDR3 has 14 amino acids.

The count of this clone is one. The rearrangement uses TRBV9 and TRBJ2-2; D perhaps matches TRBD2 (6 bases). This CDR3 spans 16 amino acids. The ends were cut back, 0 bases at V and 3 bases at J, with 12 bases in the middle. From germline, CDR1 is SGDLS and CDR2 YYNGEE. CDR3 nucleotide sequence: TGTGCCAGCAGCGTAGCCGGGGGTCGCTACACCGGGGAGCTGTTTTTT. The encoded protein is CASSVAGGRYTGELFF.

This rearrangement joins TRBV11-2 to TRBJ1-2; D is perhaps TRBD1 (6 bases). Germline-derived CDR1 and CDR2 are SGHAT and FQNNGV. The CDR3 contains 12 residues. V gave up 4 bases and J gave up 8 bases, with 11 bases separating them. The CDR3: CASSSTGFGYTF. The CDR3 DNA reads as TGTGCCAGCAGCTCCACAGGGTTCGGCTACACCTTC.

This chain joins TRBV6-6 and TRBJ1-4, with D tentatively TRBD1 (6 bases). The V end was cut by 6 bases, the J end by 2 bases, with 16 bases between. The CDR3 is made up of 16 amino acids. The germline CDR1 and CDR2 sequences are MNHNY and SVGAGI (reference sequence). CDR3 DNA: TGTGCCAGCAGCCTAATACAGGGAGGGACTAATGAAAAACTGTTTTTT. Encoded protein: CASSLIQGGTNEKLFF.

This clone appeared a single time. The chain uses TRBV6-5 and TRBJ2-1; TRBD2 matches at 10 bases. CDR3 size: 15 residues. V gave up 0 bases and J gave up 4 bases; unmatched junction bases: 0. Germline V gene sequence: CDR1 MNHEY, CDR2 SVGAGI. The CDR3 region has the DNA TGTGCCAGCAGTTACTCGACTAGCGGGTACAATGAGCAGTTCTTC. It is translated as CASSYSTSGYNEQFF.

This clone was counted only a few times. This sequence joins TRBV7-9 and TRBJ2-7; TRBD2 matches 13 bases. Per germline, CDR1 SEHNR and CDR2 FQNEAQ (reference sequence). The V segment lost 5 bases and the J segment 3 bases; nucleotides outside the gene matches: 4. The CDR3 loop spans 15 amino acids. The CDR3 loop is CASSRGLAGFYEQYF. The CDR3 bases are TGTGCCAGCAGCAGGGGACTAGCGGGGTTCTACGAGCAGTACTTC.

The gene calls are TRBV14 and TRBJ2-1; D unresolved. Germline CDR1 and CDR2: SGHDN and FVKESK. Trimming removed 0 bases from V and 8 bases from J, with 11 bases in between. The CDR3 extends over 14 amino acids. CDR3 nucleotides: TGTGCCAGCAGCCAAGATGGTATTCTTGATGAGCAGTTCTTC. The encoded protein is CASSQDGILDEQFF.